This T cell receptor beta chain was found in a study of T-cell memory formation after mild COVID-19. The overall study: TCR clusters largely stayed donor specific.

Study conclusions and caveats: Cross-reactive memory apparently joined, as some responding clones appeared in pre-infection memory. Mainly in CM and EM were contracting CD4+ clones; CD8+ were in EMRA.

V was pared by 4 bases and J by 8 bases, with 18 bases between. This CDR3 has 15 amino acids. Constant-segment-primed 5'RACE gave TCR alpha and TCR beta cDNA libraries with sample barcodes and UMIs. TCRdb re-called the 5' RACE reads through MiXCR, storing one row per CDR3 protein. The data hold 200,000 to 250,000 distinct CDR3 sequences, with 15% to 17% observed a single time. The sample holds many counts of this clonotype. No antigen is known for it. The chain combines TRBV12-3 or TRBV12-4 with TRBJ2-1; possible D gene TRBD1, 5 bases. The sequence derives from an adult woman who had mild COVID-19 (a few samples of this study predate the infection). Cell type and time point are not known. What was sequenced was PBMCs or a T cell subset sorted from them (not recorded which). The CDR3 DNA reads TGTGCCAGCAGTTCCCTGGCCTCAAGGGGCGATGAGCAGTTCTTC. This gives the protein CASSSLASRGDEQFF.